This TCR beta chain was documented in a study of Graves' ophthalmopathy and Graves' hyperthyroidism. This CDR3 region has 12 residues. The V and J ends lost 6 bases and 7 bases respectively, with 9 bases between them. Germline V lookup: CDR1 SNHLY, CDR2 FYNNEI. TCR beta CDR3 regions were amplified from RNA transcripts. RT-PCR in the first round used HTBI primers; a second-round multiplex PCR followed. TCRdb passed the multiplex PCR reads through MiXCR, listing each CDR3 protein once. This sample has around 1,200,000 distinct CDR3 sequences, with around a third found just once. This clonotype was seen at least ten times.

The J gene is TRBJ2-2, the V gene TRBV2; D is uncertain. This sequence originates from an adult man with Graves' hyperthyroidism. Source material: peripheral blood or thyroid tissue (not recorded which). CDR3 nucleotide sequence: TGTGCCAGCAGACAATGGGGCGGGGAGCTGTTTTTT. It codes for CASRQWGGELFF.